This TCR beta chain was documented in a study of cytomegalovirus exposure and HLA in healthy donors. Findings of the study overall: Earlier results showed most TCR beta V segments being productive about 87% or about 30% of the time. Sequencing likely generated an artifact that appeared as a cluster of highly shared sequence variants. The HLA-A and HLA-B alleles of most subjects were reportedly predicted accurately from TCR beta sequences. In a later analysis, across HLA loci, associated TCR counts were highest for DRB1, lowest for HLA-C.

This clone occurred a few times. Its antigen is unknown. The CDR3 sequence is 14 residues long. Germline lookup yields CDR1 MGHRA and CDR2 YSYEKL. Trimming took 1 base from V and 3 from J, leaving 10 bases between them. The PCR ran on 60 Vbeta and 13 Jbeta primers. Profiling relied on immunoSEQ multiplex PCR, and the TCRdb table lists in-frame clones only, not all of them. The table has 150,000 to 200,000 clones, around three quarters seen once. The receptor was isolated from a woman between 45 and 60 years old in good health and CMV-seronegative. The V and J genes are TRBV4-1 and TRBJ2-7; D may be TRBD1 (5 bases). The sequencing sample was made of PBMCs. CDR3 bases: TGCGCCAGCAGCCAAGGAGGCAGGGACTACGAGCAGTACTTC. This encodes CASSQGGRDYEQYF.